This is a list of T cell receptor beta chains from one sample in a study of cytomegalovirus exposure and HLA in healthy donors. Data came from immunoSEQ multiplex PCR; TCRdb stores just in-frame clones and leaves some out. This table holds fewer than 250,000 clones, 70% to 85% found once. The sample taken for sequencing was PBMCs. These receptors were taken from a man aged 35 to 55 in good health and CMV-seropositive. The CDR3 runs from the conserved cysteine through the conserved F or W. Fields, in order: D gene, CDR3 length, V gene, CDR3 protein. The D gene is left open where the match is weak.

D gene: NA; CDR3 length: 12; V gene: TRBV28; CDR3 protein: CATGDSTDTQYF
D gene: TRBD1; CDR3 length: 14; V gene: TRBV2; CDR3 protein: CASMARTGDGPQHF
D gene: TRBD1; CDR3 length: 15; V gene: TRBV6-5; CDR3 protein: CASTRQGPGVSPLHF
D gene: TRBD1; CDR3 length: 15; V gene: TRBV18; CDR3 protein: CASSPGQGYSYEQYF
D gene: TRBD1; CDR3 length: 14; V gene: TRBV2; CDR3 protein: CASSDRVSTDTQYF
D gene: NA; CDR3 length: 14; V gene: TRBV15; CDR3 protein: CATSRERGMGPLHF
D gene: NA; CDR3 length: 11; V gene: TRBV6-5; CDR3 protein: CASSYQYGYTF
D gene: NA; CDR3 length: 13; V gene: TRBV18; CDR3 protein: CASSPQGWQPQHF
D gene: NA; CDR3 length: 13; V gene: TRBV6-5; CDR3 protein: CASSGGIGREAFF
D gene: TRBD2; CDR3 length: 18; V gene: TRBV7-2; CDR3 protein: CASSLQGGLAGSFGELFF
D gene: TRBD2; CDR3 length: 19; V gene: TRBV7-9; CDR3 protein: CASSLVSPGTSGPRKTQYF
D gene: NA; CDR3 length: 17; V gene: TRBV28; CDR3 protein: CASSPISRGANAGELFF
D gene: NA; CDR3 length: 14; V gene: TRBV25-1; CDR3 protein: CASSATGPTGELFF
D gene: NA; CDR3 length: 13; V gene: TRBV5-4; CDR3 protein: CASSFSREETQYF